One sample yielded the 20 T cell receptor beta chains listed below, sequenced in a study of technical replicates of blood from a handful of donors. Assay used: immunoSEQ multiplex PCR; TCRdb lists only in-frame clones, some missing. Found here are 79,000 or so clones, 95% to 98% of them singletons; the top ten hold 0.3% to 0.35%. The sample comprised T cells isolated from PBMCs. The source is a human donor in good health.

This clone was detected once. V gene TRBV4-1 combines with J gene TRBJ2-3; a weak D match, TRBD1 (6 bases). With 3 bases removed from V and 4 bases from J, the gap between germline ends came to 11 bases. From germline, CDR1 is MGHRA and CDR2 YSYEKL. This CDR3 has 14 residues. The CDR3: CASSQTGLADTQYF. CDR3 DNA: TGCGCCAGCAGCCAGACAGGCCTTGCAGATACGCAGTATTTT.

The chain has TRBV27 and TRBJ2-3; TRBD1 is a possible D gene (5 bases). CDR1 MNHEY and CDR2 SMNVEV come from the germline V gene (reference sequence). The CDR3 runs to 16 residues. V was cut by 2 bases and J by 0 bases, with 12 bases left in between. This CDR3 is CASSLRWGPSTDTQYF. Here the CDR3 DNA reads TGTGCCAGCAGTTTACGTTGGGGCCCTAGCACAGATACGCAGTATTTT.

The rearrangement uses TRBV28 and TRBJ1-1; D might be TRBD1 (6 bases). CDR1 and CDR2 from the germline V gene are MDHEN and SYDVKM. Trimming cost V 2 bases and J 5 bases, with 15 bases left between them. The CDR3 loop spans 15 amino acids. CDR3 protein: CASSLGQGFRTEAFF. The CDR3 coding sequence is TGTGCCAGCAGTTTAGGTCAGGGGTTTCGGACTGAAGCTTTCTTT. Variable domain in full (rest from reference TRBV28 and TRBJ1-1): DVKVTQSSRYLVKRTGEKVFLECVQDMDHENMFWYRQDPGLGLRLIYFSYDVKMKEKGDIPEGYSVSREKKERFSLILESASTNQTSMYLCASSLGQGFRTEAFFGQGTRLTVV.

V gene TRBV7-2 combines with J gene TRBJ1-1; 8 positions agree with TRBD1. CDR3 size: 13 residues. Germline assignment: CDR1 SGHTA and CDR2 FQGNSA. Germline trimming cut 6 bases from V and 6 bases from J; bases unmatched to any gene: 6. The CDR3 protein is CASSLQGGAEAFF. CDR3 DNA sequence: TGTGCCAGCAGTTTACAGGGGGGCGCTGAAGCTTTCTTT. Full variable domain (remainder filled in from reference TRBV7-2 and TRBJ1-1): GAGVSQSPSNKVTEKGKDVELRCDPISGHTALYWYRQSLGQGLEFLIYFQGNSAPDKSGLPSDRFSAERTGGSVSTLTIQRTQQEDSAVYLCASSLQGGAEAFFGQGTRLTVV.

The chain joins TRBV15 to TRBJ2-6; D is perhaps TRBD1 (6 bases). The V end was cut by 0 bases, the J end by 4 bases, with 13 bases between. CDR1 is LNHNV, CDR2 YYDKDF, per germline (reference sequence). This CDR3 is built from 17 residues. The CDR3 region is CATSRDLQGQGANVLTF. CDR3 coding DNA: TGTGCCACCAGCAGAGATCTCCAGGGGCAAGGGGCCAACGTCCTGACTTTC.

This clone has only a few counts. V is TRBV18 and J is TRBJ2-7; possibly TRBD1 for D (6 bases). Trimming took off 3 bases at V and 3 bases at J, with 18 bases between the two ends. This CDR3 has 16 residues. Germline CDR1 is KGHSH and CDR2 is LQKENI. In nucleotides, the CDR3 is TGTGCCAGCTCACCCCTGAACGCAGGGGTGGGCTACGAGCAGTACTTC. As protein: CASSPLNAGVGYEQYF.

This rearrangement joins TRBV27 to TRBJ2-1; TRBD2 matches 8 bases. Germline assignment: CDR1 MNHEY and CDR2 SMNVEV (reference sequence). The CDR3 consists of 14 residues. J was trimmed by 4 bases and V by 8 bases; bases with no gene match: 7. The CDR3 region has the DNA TGTGCCAGCTCGGTGGCTAGCGGGTACAATGAGCAGTTCTTC. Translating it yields CASSVASGYNEQFF.

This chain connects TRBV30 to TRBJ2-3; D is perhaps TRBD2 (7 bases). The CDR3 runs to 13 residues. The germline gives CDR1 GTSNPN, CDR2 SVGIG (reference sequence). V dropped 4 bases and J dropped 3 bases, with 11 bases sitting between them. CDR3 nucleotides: TGTGCCTGGAACGGGGGGCTTACAGATACGCAGTATTTT. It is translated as CAWNGGLTDTQYF. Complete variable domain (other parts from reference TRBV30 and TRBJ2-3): SQTIHQWPATLVQPVGSPLSLECTVEGTSNPNLYWYRQAAGRGLQLLFYSVGIGQISSEVPQNLSASRPQDRQFILSSKKLLLSDSGFYLCAWNGGLTDTQYFGPGTRLTVL.

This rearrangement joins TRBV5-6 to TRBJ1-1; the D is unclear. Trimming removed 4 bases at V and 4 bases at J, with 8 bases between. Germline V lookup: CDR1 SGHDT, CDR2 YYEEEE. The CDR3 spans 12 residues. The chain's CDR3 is CASSPGFTEAFF. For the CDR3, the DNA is TGTGCCAGCAGCCCCGGGTTCACTGAAGCTTTCTTT.

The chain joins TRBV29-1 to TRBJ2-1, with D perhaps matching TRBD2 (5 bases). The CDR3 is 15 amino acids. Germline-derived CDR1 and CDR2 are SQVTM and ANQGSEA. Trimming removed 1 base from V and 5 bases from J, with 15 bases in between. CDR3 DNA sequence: TGCAGCGTTGAAGGAGGGCAGTCCTCGGACAATGAGCAGTTCTTC. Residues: CSVEGGQSSDNEQFF.

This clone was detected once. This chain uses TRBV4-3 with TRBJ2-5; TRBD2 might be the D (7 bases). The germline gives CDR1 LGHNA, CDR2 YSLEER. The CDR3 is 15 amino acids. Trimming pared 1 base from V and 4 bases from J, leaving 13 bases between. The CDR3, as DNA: TGCGCCAGCAGCCAAGCCTGGGGGGGGGCAGAGACCCAGTACTTC. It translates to CASSQAWGGAETQYF.

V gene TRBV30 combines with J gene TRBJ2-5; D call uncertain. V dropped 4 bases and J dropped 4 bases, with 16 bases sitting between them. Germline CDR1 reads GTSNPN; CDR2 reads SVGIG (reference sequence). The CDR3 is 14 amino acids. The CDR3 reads CAWTASPTGETQYF. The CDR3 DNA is TGTGCCTGGACAGCATCCCCAACGGGAGAGACCCAGTACTTC.

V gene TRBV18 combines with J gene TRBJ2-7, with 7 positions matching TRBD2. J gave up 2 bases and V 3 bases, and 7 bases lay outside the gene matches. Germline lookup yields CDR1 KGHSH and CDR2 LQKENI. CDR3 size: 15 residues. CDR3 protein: CASSPGAGSAYEQYF. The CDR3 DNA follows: TGTGCCAGCTCACCCGGAGCGGGGTCCGCCTACGAGCAGTACTTC.

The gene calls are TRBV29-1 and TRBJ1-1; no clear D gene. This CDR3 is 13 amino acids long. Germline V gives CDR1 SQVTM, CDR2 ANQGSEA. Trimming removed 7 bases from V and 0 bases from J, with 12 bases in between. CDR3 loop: CSGSGRMNTEAFF. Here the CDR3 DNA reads TGCAGCGGCTCAGGCAGAATGAACACTGAAGCTTTCTTT.

DNA for the CDR3: TGTGCCAGCAGTAGCAGGAGGTCCTACGAGCAGTACTTC. It translates to CASSSRRSYEQYF. This chain connects TRBV27 to TRBJ2-7, with a weak D call TRBD2 (5 bases). V was clipped by 5 bases and J by 1 base, with 9 bases between them. The germline V gene encodes CDR1 MNHEY and CDR2 SMNVEV (reference sequence). This CDR3 contains 13 residues.

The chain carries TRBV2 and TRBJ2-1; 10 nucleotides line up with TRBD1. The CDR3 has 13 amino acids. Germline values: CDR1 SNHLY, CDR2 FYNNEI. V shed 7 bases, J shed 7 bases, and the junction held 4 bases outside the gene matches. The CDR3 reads CASTGQGLNEQFF. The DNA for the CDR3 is TGTGCCAGCACGGGACAGGGGTTGAATGAGCAGTTCTTC.

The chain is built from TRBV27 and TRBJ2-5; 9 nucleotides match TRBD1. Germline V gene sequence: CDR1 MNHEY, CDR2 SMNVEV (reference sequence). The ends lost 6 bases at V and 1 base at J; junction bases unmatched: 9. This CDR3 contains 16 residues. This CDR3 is CASRRVGQGRQETQYF. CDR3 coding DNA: TGTGCCAGCAGGCGAGTAGGACAGGGGCGCCAAGAGACCCAGTACTTC.

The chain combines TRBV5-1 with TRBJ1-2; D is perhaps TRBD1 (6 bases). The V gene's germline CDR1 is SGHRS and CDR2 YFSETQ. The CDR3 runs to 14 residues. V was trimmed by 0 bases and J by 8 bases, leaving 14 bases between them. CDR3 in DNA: TGCGCCAGCAGCTTGGATGCGCCAGGGGAAGGCTACACCTTC. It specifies CASSLDAPGEGYTF.

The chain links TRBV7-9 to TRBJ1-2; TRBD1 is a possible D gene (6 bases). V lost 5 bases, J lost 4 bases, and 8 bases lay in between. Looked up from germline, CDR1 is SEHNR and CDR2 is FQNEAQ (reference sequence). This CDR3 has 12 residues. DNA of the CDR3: TGTGCCAGCAGCCCGGACAGCTATGGCTACACCTTC. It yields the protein CASSPDSYGYTF.

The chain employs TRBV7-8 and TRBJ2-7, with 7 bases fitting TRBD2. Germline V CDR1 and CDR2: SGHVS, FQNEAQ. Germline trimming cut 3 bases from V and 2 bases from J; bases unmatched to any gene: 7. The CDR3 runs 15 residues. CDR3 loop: CASSFPTSLTYEQYF. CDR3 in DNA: TGTGCCAGCAGCTTCCCGACTAGCCTCACCTACGAGCAGTACTTC.